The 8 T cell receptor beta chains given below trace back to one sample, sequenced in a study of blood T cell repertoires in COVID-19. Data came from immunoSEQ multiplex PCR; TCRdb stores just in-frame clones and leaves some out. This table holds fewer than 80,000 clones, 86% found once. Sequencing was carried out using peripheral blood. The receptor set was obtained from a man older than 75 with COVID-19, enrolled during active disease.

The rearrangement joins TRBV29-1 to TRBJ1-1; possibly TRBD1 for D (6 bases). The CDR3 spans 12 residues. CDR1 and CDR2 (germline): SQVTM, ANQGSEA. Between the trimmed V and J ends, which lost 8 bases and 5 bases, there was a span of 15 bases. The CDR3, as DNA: TGCAGCACTCGTACAGGGATTACTGAAGCTTTCTTT. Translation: CSTRTGITEAFF.

CDR3 in DNA: TGTGCCAGCTCTTTGGGACAGGGGAGACAGCCCCAGCATTTT. This sequence encodes CASSLGQGRQPQHF. The rearrangement links TRBV18 to TRBJ1-5, with 10 bases identical to TRBD1. This CDR3 has 14 residues. V was pared by 6 bases and J by 7 bases, with 6 bases of the junction left unmatched. The germline CDR1 and CDR2 sequences are KGHSH and LQKENI.

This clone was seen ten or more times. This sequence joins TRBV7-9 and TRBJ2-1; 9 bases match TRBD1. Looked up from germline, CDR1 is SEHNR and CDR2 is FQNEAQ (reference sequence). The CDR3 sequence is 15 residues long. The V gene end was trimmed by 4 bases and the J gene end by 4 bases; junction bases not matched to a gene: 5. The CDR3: CASSWGQGVYNEQFF. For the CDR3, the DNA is TGTGCCAGCAGCTGGGGACAGGGAGTATACAATGAGCAGTTCTTC. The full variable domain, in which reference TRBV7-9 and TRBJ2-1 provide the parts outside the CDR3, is DTGVSQNPRHKITKRGQNVTFRCDPISEHNRLYWYRQTLGQGPEFLTYFQNEAQLEKSRLLSDRFSAERPKGSFSTLEIQRTEQGDSAMYLCASSWGQGVYNEQFFGPGTRLTVL.

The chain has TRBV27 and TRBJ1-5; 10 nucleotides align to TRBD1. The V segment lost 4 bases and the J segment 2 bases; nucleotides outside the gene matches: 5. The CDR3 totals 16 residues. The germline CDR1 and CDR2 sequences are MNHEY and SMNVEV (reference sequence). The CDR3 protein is CASSSTGGARNQPQHF. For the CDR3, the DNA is TGTGCCAGCAGTTCGACAGGGGGCGCACGCAATCAGCCCCAGCATTTT.

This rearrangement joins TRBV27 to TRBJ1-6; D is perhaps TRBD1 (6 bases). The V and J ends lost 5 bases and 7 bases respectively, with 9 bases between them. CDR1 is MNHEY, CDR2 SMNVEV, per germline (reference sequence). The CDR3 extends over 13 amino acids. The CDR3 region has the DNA TGTGCCAGCAGTGCAGGACAGAATTCACCCCTCCACTTT. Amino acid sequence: CASSAGQNSPLHF.

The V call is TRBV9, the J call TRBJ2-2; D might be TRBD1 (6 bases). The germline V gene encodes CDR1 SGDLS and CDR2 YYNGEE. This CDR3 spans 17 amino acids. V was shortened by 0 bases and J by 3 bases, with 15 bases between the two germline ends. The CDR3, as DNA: TGTGCCAGCAGCGTAGTAGCAACCTACAGGGACACCGGGGAGCTGTTTTTT. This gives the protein CASSVVATYRDTGELFF.

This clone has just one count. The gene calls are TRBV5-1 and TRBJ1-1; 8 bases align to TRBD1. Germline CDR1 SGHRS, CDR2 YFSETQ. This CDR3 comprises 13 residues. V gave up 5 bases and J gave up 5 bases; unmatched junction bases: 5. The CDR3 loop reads CASSQGASTEAFF. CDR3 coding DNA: TGCGCCAGCAGTCAGGGGGCGAGTACTGAAGCTTTCTTT.

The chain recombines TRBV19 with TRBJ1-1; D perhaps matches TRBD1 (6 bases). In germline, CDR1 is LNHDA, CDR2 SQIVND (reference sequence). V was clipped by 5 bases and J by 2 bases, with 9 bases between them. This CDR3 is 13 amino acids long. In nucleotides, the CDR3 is TGTGCCAGTAGTCCACAGGGAAACACTGAAGCTTTCTTT. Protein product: CASSPQGNTEAFF.